These 31 T cell receptor beta chains came from one sample sequenced in a study of cytomegalovirus exposure and HLA in healthy donors. Use of 60 Vbeta and 13 Jbeta primers characterized the PCR. Libraries were prepared by immunoSEQ multiplex PCR; TCRdb keeps only in-frame clonotypes and omits some of them. The data hold approximately 45,000 clones, with around 69% observed a single time. Sequences were obtained from PBMCs. All receptors derive from a woman aged 25 to 39 in good health and CMV-seronegative.

This clone came up a few times. The CDR3 DNA is TGTGCCAGCAGAAGGACAGGGTCGGACACTGAAGCTTTCTTT. It encodes CASRRTGSDTEAFF. The V and J genes are TRBV2 and TRBJ1-1; 8 bases are shared with TRBD1. CDR1 and CDR2 from the germline V gene are SNHLY and FYNNEI. The CDR3 is 14 amino acids. Trimming took 6 bases from V and 3 from J; bases not matched to a gene: 6.

In DNA, the CDR3 is TGTGCCAGCGTGAAGGGGATGAACACTGAAGCTTTCTTT. Residues: CASVKGMNTEAFF. The J gene is TRBJ1-1, the V gene TRBV2; D perhaps matches TRBD1 (5 bases). Looked up from germline, CDR1 is SNHLY and CDR2 is FYNNEI. The V and J ends lost 8 bases and 0 bases respectively, with 10 bases between them. This CDR3 has 13 amino acids.

J is TRBJ2-5 and V is TRBV23-1, with D perhaps matching TRBD1 (6 bases). TRBV23-1 is an open reading frame, and its role is uncertain. The ends were cut back, 4 bases at V and 5 bases at J, with 14 bases in the middle. The length of the CDR3 is 14 residues. The CDR3: CASSPEDRYETQYF. For the CDR3, the DNA is TGCGCCAGCAGTCCCGAAGACAGGTACGAGACCCAGTACTTC.

The chain's CDR3 is CASRGDRGRQQYF. For the CDR3, the DNA is TGTGCCAGCAGAGGGGACAGGGGTCGTCAGCAGTACTTC. The chain has TRBV6-5 and TRBJ2-7, with 10 bases lining up with TRBD1. After removal of 6 bases from V and 8 bases from J, the junction contained 7 bases not matched to a gene. Looked up from germline, CDR1 is MNHEY and CDR2 is SVGAGI. This CDR3 region has 13 residues.

The DNA of the CDR3 is TGTGCCAGCAAATCAGCGGGGTTGCATGAGCAGTTCTTC. As protein: CASKSAGLHEQFF. The chain combines TRBV25-1 with TRBJ2-1, with 7 bases lining up with TRBD2. This CDR3 is 13 amino acids long. V was pared by 7 bases and J by 8 bases, with 8 bases of the junction left unmatched. The V gene's germline CDR1 is MGHDK and CDR2 SYGVNS.

The gene calls are TRBV29-1 and TRBJ2-3; 8 nucleotides line up with TRBD2. Germline V gene data show CDR1 as SQVTM and CDR2 as ANQGSEA. V lost 8 bases, J lost 5 bases, and 9 bases stayed unmatched. The length of the CDR3 is 13 residues. Written as DNA, the CDR3 is TGCAGCTTCCCGGGGGGGCTAGGAGATACGCAGTATTTT. Its translation: CSFPGGLGDTQYF.

V is TRBV30 and J is TRBJ2-3, with D possibly TRBD1 on 6 matching bases. Germline lookup yields CDR1 GTSNPN and CDR2 SVGIG (reference sequence). There are 13 residues in the CDR3. Trimming removed 3 bases at V and 2 bases at J, with 9 bases between. Written as DNA, the CDR3 is TGTGCCTGGAGGACAGGAGTCACAGATACGCAGTATTTT. This sequence encodes CAWRTGVTDTQYF. Together with reference TRBV30 and TRBJ2-3, the CDR3 gives the full variable domain: SQTIHQWPATLVQPVGSPLSLECTVEGTSNPNLYWYRQAAGRGLQLLFYSVGIGQISSEVPQNLSASRPQDRQFILSSKKLLLSDSGFYLCAWRTGVTDTQYFGPGTRLTVL.

The CDR3: CSANHFDNEQFF. CDR3 nucleotide sequence: TGCAGCGCCAATCACTTCGACAATGAGCAGTTCTTC. The chain has TRBV29-1 and TRBJ2-1; D not certain. The V and J ends lost 7 bases and 5 bases respectively, with 12 bases between them. This CDR3 has 12 residues. Germline CDR1 reads SQVTM; CDR2 reads ANQGSEA.

The V gene is TRBV5-1, the J gene TRBJ1-4, with 7 bases aligning to TRBD1. Losses at the gene ends were 3 bases for V and 0 bases for J; bases not matched to a gene: 5. This CDR3 region has 16 residues. Germline loops: CDR1 SGHRS, CDR2 YFSETQ. The CDR3 sequence is CASSSTGVATNEKLFF. The CDR3 nucleotides read TGCGCCAGCAGCTCAACAGGGGTTGCAACTAATGAAAAACTGTTTTTT.

The CDR3 nucleotides read TGTGCCAGCAGCCAAGATAGCCTAGGGGGCTGGACTGAAGCTTTCTTT. It is translated as CASSQDSLGGWTEAFF. The chain has TRBV4-2 and TRBJ1-1; the match to TRBD1 covers 7 bases. CDR3 size: 16 residues. V shed 0 bases, J shed 5 bases, and the junction held 9 bases outside the gene matches. Germline-derived CDR1 and CDR2 are LGHNA and YNFKEQ.

This clone has a single count. The chain employs TRBV5-4 and TRBJ2-5; no reliable D call. V lost 0 bases and J 0 bases, leaving 9 bases between the germline ends. CDR1 and CDR2 (germline): SGHNT, YYREEE (reference sequence). The length of the CDR3 is 15 residues. The CDR3 sequence: CASSLAVSNQETQYF. CDR3 bases: TGTGCCAGCAGCTTGGCGGTTTCGAACCAAGAGACCCAGTACTTC.

This clone was observed once. The chain combines TRBV7-2 with TRBJ2-3; 7 nucleotides align to TRBD1. With 0 bases clipped from V and 1 base from J, the junction kept 4 bases outside the gene matches. The CDR3 consists of 16 residues. CDR1 and CDR2 (germline): SGHTA, FQGNSA. CDR3 in DNA: TGTGCCAGCAGCTTAGCGCTGGACAGGCGCACAGATACGCAGTATTTT. It yields the protein CASSLALDRRTDTQYF.

J is TRBJ2-7 and V is TRBV30, with a tentative D call TRBD2 (5 bases). Between the trimmed V and J ends, which lost 0 bases and 5 bases, there was a span of 20 bases. The CDR3 sequence is 16 residues long. Looked up from germline, CDR1 is GTSNPN and CDR2 is SVGIG (reference sequence). As DNA, the CDR3 is TGTGCCTGGAGTGTACTAGGCCTCGGAGGAGTAGACGAGCAGTACTTC. This codes for CAWSVLGLGGVDEQYF.

The rearrangement uses TRBV7-2 and TRBJ2-2; maybe TRBD1 (7 bases). CDR1 is SGHTA, CDR2 FQGNSA, per germline. Trimming removed 5 bases at V and 6 bases at J, with 16 bases between. The CDR3 has 15 residues. The CDR3: CASSPFGGGSGELFF. CDR3 bases: TGTGCCAGCAGCCCATTTGGAGGGGGCTCCGGGGAGCTGTTTTTT. Combining the CDR3 with reference TRBV7-2 and TRBJ2-2 gives the whole variable domain GAGVSQSPSNKVTEKGKDVELRCDPISGHTALYWYRQSLGQGLEFLIYFQGNSAPDKSGLPSDRFSAERTGGSVSTLTIQRTQQEDSAVYLCASSPFGGGSGELFFGEGSRLTVL.

The V call is TRBV30, the J call TRBJ1-5, with D uncertain. Germline assignment: CDR1 GTSNPN and CDR2 SVGIG (reference sequence). Trimming took 2 bases from V and 3 from J, leaving 8 bases between them. The CDR3 sequence is 13 residues long. The CDR3 DNA reads as TGTGCCTGGAGTTTGGCCCTCAATCAGCCCCAGCATTTT. It yields the protein CAWSLALNQPQHF.

Written as DNA, the CDR3 is TGTGCCAGCAGCTTGACAACCTACGAGCAGTACTTC. Its protein is CASSLTTYEQYF. The chain joins TRBV11-3 to TRBJ2-7, with D uncertain. The CDR3 runs 12 residues. Germline CDR1 and CDR2: SGHNT and YENEEA. Trimming took 3 bases from V and 2 from J, leaving 5 bases between them.

This chain links TRBV5-1 with TRBJ1-1; 11 nucleotides match TRBD1. Germline V gene data show CDR1 as SGHRS and CDR2 as YFSETQ. The CDR3 contains 15 residues. V dropped 4 bases and J dropped 4; count of bases not matched to a gene: 6. CDR3: CASSPRGTGGTEAFF. CDR3 in DNA: TGCGCCAGCAGCCCCAGAGGGACAGGGGGCACTGAAGCTTTCTTT.

This sequence joins TRBV28 and TRBJ2-7, with 8 bases lining up with TRBD1. The germline V gene has CDR1 MDHEN and CDR2 SYDVKM. The CDR3 is made up of 12 amino acids. V was pared by 3 bases and J by 12 bases, with 7 bases of the junction left unmatched. CDR3 coding DNA: TGTGCCAGCAGTTTCCGACAGGGGAGAGGGTACTTC. Its protein product is CASSFRQGRGYF.

This clone has a handful of counts. The V and J genes are TRBV7-2 and TRBJ2-2; 11 positions match TRBD1. Per germline, CDR1 SGHTA and CDR2 FQGNSA. The CDR3 contains 16 residues. V dropped 5 bases and J dropped 4; count of bases not matched to a gene: 6. The DNA for the CDR3 is TGTGCCAGCAGCCCAGGTGGGACAGGGGGCACCGGGGAGCTGTTTTTT. This codes for CASSPGGTGGTGELFF.

The chain combines TRBV30 with TRBJ1-1, with a possible D match to TRBD1 (6 bases). Deletions cut 4 bases from V and 4 bases from J, with 13 bases between. The CDR3 is 13 residues long. Germline CDR1 and CDR2: GTSNPN and SVGIG (reference sequence). The CDR3 DNA sequence: TGTGCCTGGACCCCAGGGGTGGGCACTGAAGCTTTCTTT. Residues: CAWTPGVGTEAFF.

This chain uses TRBV5-1 with TRBJ1-4; maybe TRBD1 (6 bases). There are 18 residues in the CDR3. V was shortened by 5 bases and J by 2 bases, with 22 bases between the two germline ends. The V gene's germline CDR1 is SGHRS and CDR2 YFSETQ. DNA for the CDR3: TGCGCCAGCAGTCCAGGGGCACTAGTAGACGGGACTAATGAAAAACTGTTTTTT. It codes for CASSPGALVDGTNEKLFF.

This chain joins TRBV30 and TRBJ2-1; 14 bases are a match to TRBD2. V shed 3 bases, J shed 10 bases, and the junction held 26 bases outside the gene matches. CDR3 length equals 21 residues. The germline gives CDR1 GTSNPN, CDR2 SVGIG (reference sequence). Written as DNA, the CDR3 is TGTGCCTGGAGCGATATGAAATCGGGACTAGCGGGGGACTATCCGTGGGGGGAGCAGTTCTTC. This gives the protein CAWSDMKSGLAGDYPWGEQFF.

The sample holds one count of this clone. CDR3 DNA: TGCGCCAGCAGCCAGGGGACAGGGGGCGCGGAGCCCCAGCATTTT. Its translation is CASSQGTGGAEPQHF. The chain recombines TRBV4-1 with TRBJ1-5; 12 bases are shared with TRBD1. Trimming took 3 bases from V and 8 from J; bases not matched to a gene: 5. CDR1 and CDR2 from the germline V gene are MGHRA and YSYEKL. The CDR3 is made up of 15 amino acids.

The chain joins TRBV30 to TRBJ2-3; 9 bases fit TRBD2. Germline loops: CDR1 GTSNPN, CDR2 SVGIG (reference sequence). CDR3 length: 13 residues. V lost 4 bases and J lost 4; bases outside the gene matches: 3. CDR3 protein: CAWTSGIADTQYF. The DNA of the CDR3 is TGTGCCTGGACTAGCGGGATTGCAGATACGCAGTATTTT.

The chain couples TRBV18 to TRBJ1-1, with D perhaps TRBD1 (6 bases). The CDR3 is 14 amino acids. The germline V gene has CDR1 KGHSH and CDR2 LQKENI. V lost 1 base and J 5 bases, leaving 11 bases between the germline ends. CDR3 region: CASSPRRGSTEAFF. CDR3 coding DNA: TGTGCCAGCTCACCACGCAGGGGCTCTACTGAAGCTTTCTTT.

The chain combines TRBV27 with TRBJ2-7; 12 bases map to TRBD2. CDR1 is MNHEY, CDR2 SMNVEV, per germline (reference sequence). This CDR3 is built from 14 residues. V dropped 2 bases and J dropped 4; count of bases not matched to a gene: 0. The CDR3 nucleotides read TGTGCCAGCAGTTTACTAGCGGGAGGGTACGAGCAGTACTTC. This gives the protein CASSLLAGGYEQYF.

V and J are TRBV6-1 and TRBJ1-1; D is unclear. There are 13 residues in the CDR3. Germline lookup yields CDR1 MNHNS and CDR2 SASEGT. Trimming left V 6 bases short and J 6 bases short, with 14 bases between. CDR3 bases: TGTGCCAGCAGAATCCATTCCCGGGCTGAAGCTTTCTTT. This gives the protein CASRIHSRAEAFF.

The rearrangement uses TRBV7-2 and TRBJ1-1; 9 positions agree with TRBD1. CDR3 length: 15 amino acids. Per germline, CDR1 SGHTA and CDR2 FQGNSA. V lost 5 bases, J lost 11 bases, and 15 bases stayed unmatched. This CDR3 reads CASSPDRGMGGQAFF. The CDR3, as DNA: TGTGCCAGCAGCCCTGACAGGGGGATGGGGGGTCAGGCTTTCTTT.

The chain couples TRBV30 to TRBJ2-7, with D possibly matching TRBD2 (6 bases). Germline CDR1 reads GTSNPN; CDR2 reads SVGIG (reference sequence). The CDR3 runs 14 residues. Between the trimmed V and J ends, which lost 0 bases and 4 bases, there was a span of 13 bases. The CDR3 DNA reads as TGTGCCTGGAGTGTGGGCGGGACTTCGTACGAGCAGTACTTC. Translation gives CAWSVGGTSYEQYF.

The chain uses TRBV29-1 and TRBJ2-1; TRBD1 matches at 9 bases. The germline gives CDR1 SQVTM, CDR2 ANQGSEA. V was clipped by 7 bases and J by 1 base; unmatched bases: 5. This CDR3 contains 14 residues. The CDR3 DNA sequence: TGCAGCGGTGAGACAGGGGGTTCCTACAATGAGCAGTTCTTC. Its translation is CSGETGGSYNEQFF.

V is TRBV30 and J is TRBJ1-4; D gene uncertain. Germline V lookup: CDR1 GTSNPN, CDR2 SVGIG (reference sequence). This CDR3 is 14 amino acids long. The V end was cut by 3 bases, the J end by 5 bases, with 13 bases between. The CDR3 DNA reads as TGTGCCTGGAGGGGGAGGGCGGGAAATGAAAAACTGTTTTTT. Translation: CAWRGRAGNEKLFF.